This T cell receptor beta chain derives from a study of blood T cell repertoires in COVID-19. Study in general: Specimens from acute and convalescent COVID-19 originated in the United States, Italy and Spain. The cDNA or gDNA used as material had been derived from T cells, B-cell-depleted T cells, or PBMCs.

Original processing notes: Cell counts per sample came from amplifying reference gene primers. Sequencing used immunoSEQ multiplex PCR; TCRdb keeps in-frame clones, though not all of them. The V and J calls and clone size were taken over from that table, and D and trimming were inferred from the DNA. In the table there are around 170,000 clones, 85% to 95% of which are singletons. Trimming cost V 2 bases and J 1 base, with 14 bases left between them. From germline, CDR1 is GTSNPN and CDR2 SVGIG (reference sequence). This CDR3 region has 15 residues. Sequencing used peripheral blood. This chain links TRBV30 with TRBJ1-1, with D perhaps TRBD1 (5 bases). This receptor was identified in a man over 45 with acute or convalescent COVID-19. The CDR3 DNA sequence: TGTGCCTGGAGTCCCGGGGGGACCGCGAACACTGAAGCTTTCTTT. This encodes CAWSPGGTANTEAFF.